This section outlines one T cell receptor (beta chain) sequence together with its context. Its specificity is not known. One end of the junction is discordant with germline, which a read error may explain. CDR3 length equals 15 residues. In germline, CDR1 is LNHNV, CDR2 YYDKDF (reference sequence). This record belongs to a study of T cell responses to AZD1222 COVID-19 vaccine. Study outcomes and limitations: Repertoire sampling occurred only after the peak T cell response.

Profiled with immunoSEQ multiplex PCR; TCRdb holds only in-frame clones, not every one. The sample yields about 110,000 clones, over 90% seen once. The chain links TRBV15 to TRBJ2-7; 11 bases match TRBD1. The source is an adult who received the AZD1222 COVID-19 vaccine. Here the sequenced sample was peripheral blood, taken 28 days after the second AZD1222 dose. CDR3 nucleotides: TGCGCCACCAGCAGGGGGGGGGACAGGGGGTACGAGCAGTACTTC. As protein: CATSRGGDRGYEQYF.